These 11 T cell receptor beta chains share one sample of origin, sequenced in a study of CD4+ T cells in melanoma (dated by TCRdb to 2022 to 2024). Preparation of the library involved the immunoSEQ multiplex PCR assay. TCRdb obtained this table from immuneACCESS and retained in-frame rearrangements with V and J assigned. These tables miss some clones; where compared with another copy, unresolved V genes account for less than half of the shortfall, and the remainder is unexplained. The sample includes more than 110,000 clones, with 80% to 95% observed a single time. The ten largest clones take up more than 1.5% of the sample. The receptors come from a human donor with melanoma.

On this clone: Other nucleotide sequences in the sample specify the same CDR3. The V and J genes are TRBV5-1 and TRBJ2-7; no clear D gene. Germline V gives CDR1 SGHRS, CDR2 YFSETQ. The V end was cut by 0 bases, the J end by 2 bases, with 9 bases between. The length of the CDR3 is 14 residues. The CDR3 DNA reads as TGCGCCAGCAGCTTGGCGGGCGGAACCTACGAGCAGTACTTC. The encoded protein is CASSLAGGTYEQYF.

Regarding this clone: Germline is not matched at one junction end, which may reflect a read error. The CDR3 reads CSSTGSGQETQYF. CDR3 bases: TGCAGCTCGACCGGGAGCGGCCAAGAGACCCAGTACTTC. The gene calls are TRBV6-5 and TRBJ2-5; D might be TRBD2 (6 bases). The CDR3 spans 13 residues. The germline V gene encodes CDR1 MNHEY and CDR2 SVGAGI.

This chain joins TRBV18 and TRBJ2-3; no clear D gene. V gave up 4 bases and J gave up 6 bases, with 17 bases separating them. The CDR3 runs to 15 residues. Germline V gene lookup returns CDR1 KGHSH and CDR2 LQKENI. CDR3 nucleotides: TGTGCCAGCTCACTATCCAGCGCCCCGCTCGATACGCAGTATTTT. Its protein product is CASSLSSAPLDTQYF.

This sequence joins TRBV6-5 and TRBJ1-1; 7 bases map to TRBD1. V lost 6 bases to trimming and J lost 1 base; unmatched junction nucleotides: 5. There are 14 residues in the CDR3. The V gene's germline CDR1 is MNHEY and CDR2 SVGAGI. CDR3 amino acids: CASRSDRANTEAFF. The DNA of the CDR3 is TGTGCCAGCAGAAGCGACAGGGCGAACACTGAAGCTTTCTTT.

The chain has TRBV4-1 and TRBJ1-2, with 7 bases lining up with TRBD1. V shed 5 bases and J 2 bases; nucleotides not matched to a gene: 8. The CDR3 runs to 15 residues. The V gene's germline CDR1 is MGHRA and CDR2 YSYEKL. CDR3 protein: CASSSTGQTNYGYTF. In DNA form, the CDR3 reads TGCGCCAGCAGCTCGACGGGACAGACGAACTATGGCTACACCTTC.

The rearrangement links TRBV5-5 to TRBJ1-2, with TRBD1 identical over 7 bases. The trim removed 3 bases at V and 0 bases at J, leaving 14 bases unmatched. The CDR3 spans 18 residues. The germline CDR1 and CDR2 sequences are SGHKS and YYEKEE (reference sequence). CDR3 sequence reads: CASSYVTGTETPNYGYTF. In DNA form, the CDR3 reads TGTGCCAGCAGCTACGTGACCGGGACAGAGACTCCTAACTATGGCTACACCTTC.

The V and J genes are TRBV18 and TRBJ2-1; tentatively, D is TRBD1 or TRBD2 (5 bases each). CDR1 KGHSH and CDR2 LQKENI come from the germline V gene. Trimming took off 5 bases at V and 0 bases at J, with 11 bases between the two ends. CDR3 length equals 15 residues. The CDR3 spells CASSGVGVSYNEQFF. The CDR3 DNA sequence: TGTGCCAGCTCAGGGGTGGGGGTCTCCTACAATGAGCAGTTCTTC.

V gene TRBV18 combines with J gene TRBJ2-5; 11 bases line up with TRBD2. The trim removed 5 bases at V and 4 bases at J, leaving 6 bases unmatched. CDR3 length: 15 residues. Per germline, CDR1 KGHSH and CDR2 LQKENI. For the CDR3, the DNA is TGTGCCAGCTCATCCCTAGCGGGGGGTGCAGAGACCCAGTACTTC. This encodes CASSSLAGGAETQYF.

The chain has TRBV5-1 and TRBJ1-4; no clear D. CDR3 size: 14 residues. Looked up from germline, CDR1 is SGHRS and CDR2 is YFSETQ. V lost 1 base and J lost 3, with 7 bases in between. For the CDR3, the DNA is TGCGCCAGCAGCTTGTACGCTCCTAATGAAAAACTGTTTTTT. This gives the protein CASSLYAPNEKLFF.

CDR3 sequence reads: CASSQAQGNSPLHF. As DNA, the CDR3 is TGTGCCAGCAGCCAAGCACAGGGGAATTCACCCCTCCACTTT. The chain employs TRBV4-2 and TRBJ1-6, with TRBD1 matching over 7 bases. Germline trimming cut 1 base from V and 7 bases from J; bases unmatched to any gene: 1. The germline V gene has CDR1 LGHNA and CDR2 YNFKEQ. The CDR3 contains 14 residues.

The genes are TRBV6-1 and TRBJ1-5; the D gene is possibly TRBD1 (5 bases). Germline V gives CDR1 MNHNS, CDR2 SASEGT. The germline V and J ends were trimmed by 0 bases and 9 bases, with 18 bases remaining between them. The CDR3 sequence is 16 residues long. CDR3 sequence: CASSEAAGTGNWPQHF. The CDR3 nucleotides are TGTGCCAGCAGTGAAGCGGCCGGGACTGGGAATTGGCCCCAGCATTTT.